This T cell receptor (beta chain) was obtained from a study of T cell responses to AZD1222 COVID-19 vaccine. Study-wide results and limits: Scientists sampled the repertoires only once the peak T cell response had passed.

V was clipped by 5 bases and J by 8 bases; unmatched bases: 8. The CDR3 totals 15 residues. Germline lookup yields CDR1 MDHEN and CDR2 SYDVKM. The table came from immunoSEQ multiplex PCR; TCRdb's copy has only in-frame clones and leaves some out. The data show more than 100,000 clones, 88% seen once. As regards this clone: Its target is not known.

This specimen was peripheral blood, taken on day 0 of AZD1222 vaccination. The gene calls are TRBV28 and TRBJ1-4; 10 bases agree with TRBD1. The receptor was isolated from an adult in good health. The CDR3 DNA is TGTGCCAGCAGTCAGACAGGGGGCAATGGGGAAAAACTGTTTTTT. Translated, it gives CASSQTGGNGEKLFF.